These T cell receptor beta chains were read from a single sample in a study of radiotherapy plus CTLA-4 blockade in lung cancer. Sequencing was performed with immunoSEQ multiplex PCR; in TCRdb, only in-frame clones are kept and a portion is missing. The sample yields fewer than 40,000 clones, 60% to 80% seen once. Sequencing was performed on peripheral blood, taken from a patient treated with radiotherapy plus ipilimumab. The receptors derive from a human donor with non-small cell lung cancer whose response to radiotherapy plus ipilimumab could not be evaluated. Each CDR3 is given with its conserved first and last residue. D genes are given only for firm matches. The size entry is marked missing in some rows and otherwise reads once, few, many or a size class.

abundance	v_gene	d_gene	j_gene	CDR3nt	CDR3aa
few	TRBV4-1	TRBD1	TRBJ2-3	TGCGCCAGCAGCCTGCGACAGGGGGCTTCCGAAACAGATACGCAGTATTTT	CASSLRQGASETDTQYF
.	TRBV11-2	.	TRBJ2-7	TGTGCCAGCAGCCTTAAGCGGAAGTTCGGCGGGGAGCAGTACTTC	CASSLKRKFGGEQYF
once	TRBV7-8	TRBD1	TRBJ1-1	TGTGCCAGCAGCTCCCGTTCCGACAGGGCCGTGGCTTTCTTT	CASSSRSDRAVAFF
once	TRBV28	.	TRBJ1-1	TGTGCCAGCAAGGCGGCACAACTCGTGAACACTGAAGCTTTCTTT	CASKAAQLVNTEAFF
.	TRBV6-1	TRBD1	TRBJ1-2	TGTGCCAGCAGTTTCACCGGGACAGGAGCCAGTGGCTACACCTTC	CASSFTGTGASGYTF
.	TRBV28	TRBD2	TRBJ2-7	TGTGCCAGTTTAATAGCGGGAGCATCCAACCTGCACGAGCAGTACTTC	CASLIAGASNLHEQYF
.	TRBV21-1	.	TRBJ2-2	TGTGCCAGCAGCAGGGACAATCGGGAGCTGTTTTTT	CASSRDNRELFF
.	TRBV19	.	TRBJ2-5	TGTGCCAGTAGTATAGCGGGGGTGCCGCAAGAGACCCAGTACTTC	CASSIAGVPQETQYF
.	TRBV10-2	.	TRBJ2-4	TGCGCCAGCAGTGAGGGTAGCGGATCGAGAAACATTCAGTACTTC	CASSEGSGSRNIQYF
few	TRBV27	TRBD1	TRBJ2-5	TGTGCCAGCAGTACCGGGACAGGGGGAGTGGAGACCCAGTACTTC	CASSTGTGGVETQYF